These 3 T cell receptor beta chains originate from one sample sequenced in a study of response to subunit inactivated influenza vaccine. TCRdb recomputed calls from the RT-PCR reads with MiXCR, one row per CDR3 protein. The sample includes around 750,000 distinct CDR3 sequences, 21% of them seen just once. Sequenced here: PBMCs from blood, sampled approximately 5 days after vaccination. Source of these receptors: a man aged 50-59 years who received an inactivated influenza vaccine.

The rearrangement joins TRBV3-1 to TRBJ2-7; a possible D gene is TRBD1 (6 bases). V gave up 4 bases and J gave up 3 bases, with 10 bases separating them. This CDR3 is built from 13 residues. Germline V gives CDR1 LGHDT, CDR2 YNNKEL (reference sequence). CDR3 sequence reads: CASSRRQDYEQYF. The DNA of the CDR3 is TGTGCCAGCAGCCGTCGACAGGACTACGAGCAGTACTTC.

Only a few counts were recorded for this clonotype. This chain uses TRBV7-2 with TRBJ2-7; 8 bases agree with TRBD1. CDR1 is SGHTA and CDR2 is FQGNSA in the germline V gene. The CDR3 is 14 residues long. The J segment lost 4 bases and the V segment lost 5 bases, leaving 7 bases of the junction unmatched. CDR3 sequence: CASSPRGLSYEQYF. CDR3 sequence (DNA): TGTGCCAGCAGCCCCAGGGGGCTGTCTTACGAGCAGTACTTC.

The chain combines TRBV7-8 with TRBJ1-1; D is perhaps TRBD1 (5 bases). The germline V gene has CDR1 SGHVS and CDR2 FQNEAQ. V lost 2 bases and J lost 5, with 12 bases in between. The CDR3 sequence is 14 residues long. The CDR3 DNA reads TGTGCCAGCAGCTTAATCGACAGCAGGACTGAAGCTTTCTTT. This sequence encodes CASSLIDSRTEAFF.